The following is a T cell receptor (beta chain) sequence with its context. This record comes from a study of blood T cell repertoires in COVID-19. Study context: Acute-phase and convalescent COVID-19 samples originated in the United States, Italy and Spain. From T cells, B-cell-depleted T cells, or PBMCs came the material, which was cDNA or gDNA.

Per the original methods: For nucleated cells, counts were estimated from reference gene primer amplification. Clones were sequenced by immunoSEQ multiplex PCR, and TCRdb holds only the in-frame ones, with some missing. V and J calls and clone size are copied from that table; D and trimming were computed from the DNA. Among almost 95,000 clones listed, about 86% were seen once. This CDR3 has 15 amino acids. V was shortened by 3 bases and J by 0 bases, with 9 bases between the two germline ends. Germline V gene sequence: CDR1 SGDLS, CDR2 YYNGEE. The source material was peripheral blood. The gene calls are TRBV9 and TRBJ2-2; the D is unclear. The clonotype comes from a man aged 55-75 years with acute or convalescent COVID-19. The CDR3 here is CASSEHSANTGELFF. DNA of the CDR3: TGTGCCAGCAGCGAGCACTCCGCGAACACCGGGGAGCTGTTTTTT.